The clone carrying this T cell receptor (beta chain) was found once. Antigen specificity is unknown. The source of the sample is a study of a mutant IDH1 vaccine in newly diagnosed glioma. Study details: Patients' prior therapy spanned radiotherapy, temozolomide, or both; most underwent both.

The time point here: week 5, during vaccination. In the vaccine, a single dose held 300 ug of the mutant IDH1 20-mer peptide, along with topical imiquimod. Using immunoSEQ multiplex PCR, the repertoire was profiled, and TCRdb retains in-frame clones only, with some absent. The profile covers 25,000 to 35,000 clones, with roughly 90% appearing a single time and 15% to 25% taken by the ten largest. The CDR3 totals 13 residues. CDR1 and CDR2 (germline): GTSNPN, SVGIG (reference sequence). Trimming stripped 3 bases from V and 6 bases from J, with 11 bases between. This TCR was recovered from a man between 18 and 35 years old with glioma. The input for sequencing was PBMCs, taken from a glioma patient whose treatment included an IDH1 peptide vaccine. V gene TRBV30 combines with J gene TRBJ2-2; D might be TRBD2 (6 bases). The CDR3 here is CAWRGTGAGELFF. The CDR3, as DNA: TGTGCCTGGAGAGGGACGGGGGCCGGGGAGCTGTTTTTT.